Each of the 5 T cell receptor beta chains below was sequenced from the same sample in a study of PD-1 blockade in classical Hodgkin lymphoma. The sample's time point: cycle 4 day 1 (C4D1), after more than five weeks of nivolumab. All the patients suffered relapse after autologous stem cell transplantation, and brentuximab vedotin exposure differed. Repertoires were generated with immunoSEQ multiplex PCR, while TCRdb's copy carries only in-frame clones and drops some. Among approximately 89,000 clones, approximately 86% were seen once, and the ten largest hold about 17%. Material: peripheral blood mononuclear cells (PBMCs), obtained before the fourth cycle of nivolumab. Receptors were obtained from a human donor with classical Hodgkin lymphoma.

CDR3 sequence (DNA): TGTGCCAGCAGCTTAGATGTCACAGATACGCAGTATTTT. Encoded protein: CASSLDVTDTQYF. The V and J genes are TRBV11-2 and TRBJ2-3; D unclear. This CDR3 has 13 amino acids. Germline CDR1 reads SGHAT; CDR2 reads FQNNGV. V was pared by 0 bases and J by 2 bases, with 3 bases between.

The chain is built from TRBV5-1 and TRBJ2-1; TRBD1 agrees at 7 bases. The CDR3 totals 15 residues. In germline, CDR1 is SGHRS, CDR2 YFSETQ. V shed 3 bases and J 8 bases; nucleotides not matched to a gene: 11. In nucleotides, the CDR3 is TGCGCCAGCAGCTATGGTGGGGCAGGGACAGATGAGCAGTTCTTC. Protein: CASSYGGAGTDEQFF.

The chain is built from TRBV7-2 and TRBJ1-2; D unclear. In germline, CDR1 is SGHTA, CDR2 FQGNSA. The germline V and J ends were trimmed by 5 bases and 0 bases, with 16 bases remaining between them. The CDR3 totals 16 residues. For the CDR3, the DNA is TGTGCCAGCAGCCAAGGCCGGGCAGAAGCTAACTATGGCTACACCTTC. It encodes CASSQGRAEANYGYTF. Looking up the rest from reference TRBV7-2 and TRBJ1-2 gives the full variable domain: GAGVSQSPSNKVTEKGKDVELRCDPISGHTALYWYRQSLGQGLEFLIYFQGNSAPDKSGLPSDRFSAERTGGSVSTLTIQRTQQEDSAVYLCASSQGRAEANYGYTFGSGTRLTVV.

The J gene is TRBJ1-1, the V gene TRBV6-5; 12 bases match TRBD1. V trimming: 6 bases; J trimming: 4 bases; junction bases outside the gene matches: 6. This CDR3 is built from 15 residues. The germline CDR1 and CDR2 sequences are MNHEY and SVGAGI. The CDR3, as DNA: TGTGCCAGCAGATTTCCGGGACAGGGGGCCACTGAAGCTTTCTTT. Its translation: CASRFPGQGATEAFF.

The chain carries TRBV4-1 and TRBJ2-7; D remains ambiguous. Germline V CDR1 and CDR2: MGHRA, YSYEKL. The CDR3 spans 14 residues. Trimming took off 4 bases at V and 5 bases at J, with 15 bases between the two ends. CDR3 nucleotide sequence: TGCGCCAGCAGCCTCGACCCGGGCGCCGACGAGCAGTACTTC. It encodes CASSLDPGADEQYF.